The entry below describes one T cell receptor (beta chain). CDR1 LGHNT and CDR2 FRNRAP come from the germline V gene. CDR3 length: 15 amino acids. V was clipped by 5 bases and J by 0 bases, with 14 bases between them. This entry is derived from a study of blood T cell repertoires in COVID-19. Some clones are missing from TCRdb's copy, which holds only in-frame ones; the method was immunoSEQ multiplex PCR. The data contain approximately 530,000 clones, roughly nine tenths of them singletons. Seattle researchers signed up patients amid active infection and tracked them longitudinally. This clonotype was obtained from a woman in her 50s with COVID-19, enrolled during active disease. The rearrangement links TRBV12-5 to TRBJ2-7; TRBD2 might be the D (7 bases). The sequencing sample was made of peripheral blood. The CDR3: CASGDLGGLSYEQYF. The CDR3 DNA is TGTGCTAGTGGTGACCTCGGGGGGCTCTCCTACGAGCAGTACTTC.